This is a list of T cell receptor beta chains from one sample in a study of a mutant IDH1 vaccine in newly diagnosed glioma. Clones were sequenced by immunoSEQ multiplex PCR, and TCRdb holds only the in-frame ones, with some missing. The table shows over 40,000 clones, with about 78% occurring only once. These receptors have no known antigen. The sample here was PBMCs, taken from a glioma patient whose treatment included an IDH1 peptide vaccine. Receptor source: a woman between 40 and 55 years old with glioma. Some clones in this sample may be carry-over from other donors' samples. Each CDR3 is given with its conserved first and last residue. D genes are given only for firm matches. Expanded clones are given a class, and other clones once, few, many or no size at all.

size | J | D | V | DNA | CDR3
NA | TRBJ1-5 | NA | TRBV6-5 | TGTGCCAGCAGTTACTTCCGGAAGCCCCAGCATTTT | CASSYFRKPQHF
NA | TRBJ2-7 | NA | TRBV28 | TGTGCCAGCAGTTCCGACTACGAGCAGTACTTC | CASSSDYEQYF
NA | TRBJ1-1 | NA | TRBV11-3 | TGTGCCAGCAGCCTTACTCCACAGCAGCCTTATTCCACTGAAGCTTTCTTT | CASSLTPQQPYSTEAFF
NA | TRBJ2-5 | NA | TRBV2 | TGTGCCAGCAGTGCCAGGGGAGGAGAGACCCAGTACTTC | CASSARGGETQYF
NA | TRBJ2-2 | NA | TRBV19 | TGTGCCAGTGGGGGGACTTTAACCGGGGAGCTGTTTTTT | CASGGTLTGELFF
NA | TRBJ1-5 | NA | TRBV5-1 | TGCGCCAGCAGCCCTCGAGGGGGCAATCAGCCCCAGCATTTT | CASSPRGGNQPQHF
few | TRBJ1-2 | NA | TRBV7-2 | TGTGCCAGCAACGTCCGGGTCGGGGGGTATGGCTACACCTTC | CASNVRVGGYGYTF
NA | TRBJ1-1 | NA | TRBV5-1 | TGCGCCAGCAGCTTCGGGGAGACAACGAACACTGAAGCTTTCTTT | CASSFGETTNTEAFF
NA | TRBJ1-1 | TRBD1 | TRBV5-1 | TGCGCCAGCAGCTACGGGACAGGGGCTTCCGAAGCTTTCTTT | CASSYGTGASEAFF
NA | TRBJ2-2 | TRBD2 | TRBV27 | TGTGCCAGCAGTTTGGGGGGACTAGGAGTAGTTTGGGAGCTGTTTTTT | CASSLGGLGVVWELFF
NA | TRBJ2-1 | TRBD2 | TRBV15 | TGTGCCACCAGCAGAGGGGTAGGCGGGAGCGGGAGTAGGAATGAGCAGTTCTTC | CATSRGVGGSGSRNEQFF
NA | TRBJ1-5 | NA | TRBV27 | TGTGCCAGCAGCCTCGTGTTTGGGGATCTGAATCAGCCCCAGCATTTT | CASSLVFGDLNQPQHF
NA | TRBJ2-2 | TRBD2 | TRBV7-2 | TGTGCCAGCCGGGGACTAGCGGGCTACACCGGGGAGCTGTTTTTT | CASRGLAGYTGELFF
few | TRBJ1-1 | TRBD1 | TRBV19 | TGTGCCAGTAGTCCCCACCCAAACAGGGGCACTGAAGCTTTCTTT | CASSPHPNRGTEAFF
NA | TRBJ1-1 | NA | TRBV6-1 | TGTGCCAGCGGGAAGTGGGGCACTGAAGCTTTCTTT | CASGKWGTEAFF
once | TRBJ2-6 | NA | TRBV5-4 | TGTGCCAGCCGCCTCCGGGGCTCTGGGGCCAACGTCCTGACTTTC | CASRLRGSGANVLTF
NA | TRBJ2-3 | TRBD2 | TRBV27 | TGTGCCAGCAGCCCAACCCCGGGACTAGCGGGAGTGCCAGATACGCAGTATTTT | CASSPTPGLAGVPDTQYF
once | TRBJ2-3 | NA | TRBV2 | TGTGCCAGCAGTGTAGATACGCAGTATTTT | CASSVDTQYF
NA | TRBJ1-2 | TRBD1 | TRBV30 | TGTGCCTGGGGTAGGGGACAGGGGAACTATGGCTACACCTTC | CAWGRGQGNYGYTF
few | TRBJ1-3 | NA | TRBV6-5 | TGTGCCAGCATGTGGGGAAACACCATATATTTT | CASMWGNTIYF
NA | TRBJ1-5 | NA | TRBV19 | TGTGCCAGTAGTGTGCAGGGAGGAATCGGGTTGGGGAATCAGCCCCAGCATTTT | CASSVQGGIGLGNQPQHF
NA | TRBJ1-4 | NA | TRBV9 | TGTGCCAGCAGCCCGAGTATGGCAGTTGAAAAACTGTTTTTT | CASSPSMAVEKLFF
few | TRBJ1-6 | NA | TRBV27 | TGTGCCAGCAGCGGCAGACGATCCTATAATTCACCCCTCCACTTT | CASSGRRSYNSPLHF
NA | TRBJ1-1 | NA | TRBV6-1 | TGTGCCAGCAGTGAAATAGACAGGAACACTGAAGCTTTCTTT | CASSEIDRNTEAFF
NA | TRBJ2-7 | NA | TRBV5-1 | TGCGCCAGCAGCTCGACTACGCAGGGCAGGGAGCAGTACTTC | CASSSTTQGREQYF
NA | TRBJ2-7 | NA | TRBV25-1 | TGTGCCAGCAGTCTGCAGGGGTTACCCTACGAGCAGTACTTC | CASSLQGLPYEQYF
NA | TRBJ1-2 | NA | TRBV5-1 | TGCGCCAGCCGAGGGGATGGCTACACCTTC | CASRGDGYTF
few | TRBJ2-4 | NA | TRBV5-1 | TGCGCCAGCAGGGATAGCAACATTCAGTACTTC | CASRDSNIQYF
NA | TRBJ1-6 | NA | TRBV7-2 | TGTGCCAGCAGCTTAGGGGGAAATTCACCCCTCCACTTT | CASSLGGNSPLHF
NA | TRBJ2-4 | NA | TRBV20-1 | TGCAGTGCTAGACTTCAAAACATTCAGTACTTC | CSARLQNIQYF
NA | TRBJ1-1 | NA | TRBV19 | TGTGCCAGTAATTTCAAAGGGCCGGGGACTGAAGCTTTCTTT | CASNFKGPGTEAFF
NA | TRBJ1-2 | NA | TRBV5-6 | TGTGCCAGCACCCCGAGAGGGCTTAGCTATGGCTACACCTTC | CASTPRGLSYGYTF
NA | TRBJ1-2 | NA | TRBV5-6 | TGTGCCAGCAGCCTGGGCGAACAAGGGATGAAGTGG | CASSLGEQGMKW
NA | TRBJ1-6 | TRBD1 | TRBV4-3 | TGCGCCAGCAGAGGGACAGGGCAAAATTCACCCCTCCACTTT | CASRGTGQNSPLHF
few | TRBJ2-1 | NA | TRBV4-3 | TGCGCCAGCAGCCAAGGGGCCGACAGGCAGCAGTTCTTC | CASSQGADRQQFF
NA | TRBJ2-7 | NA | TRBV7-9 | TGTGCCAGCAGCTTAGGGGCAGCTGAGCAGTACTTC | CASSLGAAEQYF
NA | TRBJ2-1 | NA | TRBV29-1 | TGCAGCGTTCGAAGCAGCTCCTACAATGAGCAGTTCTTC | CSVRSSSYNEQFF
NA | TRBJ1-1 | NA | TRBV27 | TGTGCCAGCAGTCCGGGCCGGAACACTGAAGCTTTCTTT | CASSPGRNTEAFF
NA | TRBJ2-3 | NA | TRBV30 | TGTGCCTGGAGCCCCGGACGGGGCAGAACGCAGTATTTT | CAWSPGRGRTQYF
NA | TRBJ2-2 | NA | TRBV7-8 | TGTGCCAGCAGCTACGAGCAGGGAGGCGGGGAGCTGTTTTTT | CASSYEQGGGELFF
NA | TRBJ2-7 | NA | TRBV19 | TGTGCCAGTAGTATAGGCGAGGAGGGTTTAAGCTACGAGCAGTACTTC | CASSIGEEGLSYEQYF
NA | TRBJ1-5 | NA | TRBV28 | TGTGCCAGCAGTTTCTTCCTGCAGGGTAATCAGCCCCAGCATTTT | CASSFFLQGNQPQHF
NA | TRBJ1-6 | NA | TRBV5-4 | TGTGCCAGCAGCTTGGCCGAGGGCAGTCACGGGGGTAATTCACCCCTCCACTTT | CASSLAEGSHGGNSPLHF
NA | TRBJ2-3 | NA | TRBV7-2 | TGTGCCAGCAGCTTATTCTCGGGCACAGATACGCAGTATTTT | CASSLFSGTDTQYF
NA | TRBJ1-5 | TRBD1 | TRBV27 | TGTGCCAGCAGTTTAGACAGGGGTATCGGTCAGCCCCAGCATTTT | CASSLDRGIGQPQHF
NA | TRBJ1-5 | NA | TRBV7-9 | TGTGCCAGCAGCGTAAGCAATCAGCCCCAGCATTTT | CASSVSNQPQHF
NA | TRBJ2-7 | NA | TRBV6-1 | TGTGCCAGCAGTCTTAATTACGAGCAGTACTTC | CASSLNYEQYF
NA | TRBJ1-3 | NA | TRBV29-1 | TGCAGCGTTGTGATCCCGGGGCTGCCGGGAAACACCATATATTTT | CSVVIPGLPGNTIYF
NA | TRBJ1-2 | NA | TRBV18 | TGTGCCAGCTCACCACAAAAGGATGGCTACACCTTC | CASSPQKDGYTF
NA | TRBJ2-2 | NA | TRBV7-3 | TGTGCCAGCAGCCCCACCCCCACTCCCCGACGGGGCACCGGGGAGCTGTTTTTT | CASSPTPTPRRGTGELFF
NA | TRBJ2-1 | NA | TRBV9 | TGTGCCAGCAGCCCTCGTTGGGGGATCTCCTACAATGAGCAGTTCTTC | CASSPRWGISYNEQFF
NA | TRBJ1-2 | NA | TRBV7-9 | TGTGCCAGCAGCCCACAGGGACTCGCCTATGGCTACACCTTC | CASSPQGLAYGYTF
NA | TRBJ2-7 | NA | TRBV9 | TGTGCCAGCAGCGTAGGTGACCCGGGGTTGGGTTACGAGCAGTACTTC | CASSVGDPGLGYEQYF
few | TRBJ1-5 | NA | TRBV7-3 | TGTGCCAGCAGCTTAACCGGAAATCAGCCCCAGCATTTT | CASSLTGNQPQHF